The clone carrying this TCR beta chain was observed once. Libraries were prepared by immunoSEQ multiplex PCR; TCRdb keeps only in-frame clonotypes and omits some of them. The sample consists of around 130,000 clones, around 89% of them appearing once. The sample belongs to a study of blood T cell repertoires in COVID-19. About the study: In each case, the material was cDNA or gDNA derived from T cells, B-cell-depleted T cells, or PBMCs.

The length of the CDR3 is 15 residues. Germline values: CDR1 LNHDA, CDR2 SQIVND (reference sequence). The ends were cut back, 11 bases at V and 4 bases at J, with 21 bases in the middle. The chain recombines TRBV19 with TRBJ2-1; the D gene is possibly TRBD2 (8 bases). The sequencing input was peripheral blood. This clonotype was obtained from a human donor with COVID-19, enrolled during active disease. The donor label of this sample is uncertain. CDR3 loop: CAPGGRTSYYNEQFF. The CDR3 DNA sequence: TGTGCCCCAGGGGGGAGGACTAGCTATTACAATGAGCAGTTCTTC.